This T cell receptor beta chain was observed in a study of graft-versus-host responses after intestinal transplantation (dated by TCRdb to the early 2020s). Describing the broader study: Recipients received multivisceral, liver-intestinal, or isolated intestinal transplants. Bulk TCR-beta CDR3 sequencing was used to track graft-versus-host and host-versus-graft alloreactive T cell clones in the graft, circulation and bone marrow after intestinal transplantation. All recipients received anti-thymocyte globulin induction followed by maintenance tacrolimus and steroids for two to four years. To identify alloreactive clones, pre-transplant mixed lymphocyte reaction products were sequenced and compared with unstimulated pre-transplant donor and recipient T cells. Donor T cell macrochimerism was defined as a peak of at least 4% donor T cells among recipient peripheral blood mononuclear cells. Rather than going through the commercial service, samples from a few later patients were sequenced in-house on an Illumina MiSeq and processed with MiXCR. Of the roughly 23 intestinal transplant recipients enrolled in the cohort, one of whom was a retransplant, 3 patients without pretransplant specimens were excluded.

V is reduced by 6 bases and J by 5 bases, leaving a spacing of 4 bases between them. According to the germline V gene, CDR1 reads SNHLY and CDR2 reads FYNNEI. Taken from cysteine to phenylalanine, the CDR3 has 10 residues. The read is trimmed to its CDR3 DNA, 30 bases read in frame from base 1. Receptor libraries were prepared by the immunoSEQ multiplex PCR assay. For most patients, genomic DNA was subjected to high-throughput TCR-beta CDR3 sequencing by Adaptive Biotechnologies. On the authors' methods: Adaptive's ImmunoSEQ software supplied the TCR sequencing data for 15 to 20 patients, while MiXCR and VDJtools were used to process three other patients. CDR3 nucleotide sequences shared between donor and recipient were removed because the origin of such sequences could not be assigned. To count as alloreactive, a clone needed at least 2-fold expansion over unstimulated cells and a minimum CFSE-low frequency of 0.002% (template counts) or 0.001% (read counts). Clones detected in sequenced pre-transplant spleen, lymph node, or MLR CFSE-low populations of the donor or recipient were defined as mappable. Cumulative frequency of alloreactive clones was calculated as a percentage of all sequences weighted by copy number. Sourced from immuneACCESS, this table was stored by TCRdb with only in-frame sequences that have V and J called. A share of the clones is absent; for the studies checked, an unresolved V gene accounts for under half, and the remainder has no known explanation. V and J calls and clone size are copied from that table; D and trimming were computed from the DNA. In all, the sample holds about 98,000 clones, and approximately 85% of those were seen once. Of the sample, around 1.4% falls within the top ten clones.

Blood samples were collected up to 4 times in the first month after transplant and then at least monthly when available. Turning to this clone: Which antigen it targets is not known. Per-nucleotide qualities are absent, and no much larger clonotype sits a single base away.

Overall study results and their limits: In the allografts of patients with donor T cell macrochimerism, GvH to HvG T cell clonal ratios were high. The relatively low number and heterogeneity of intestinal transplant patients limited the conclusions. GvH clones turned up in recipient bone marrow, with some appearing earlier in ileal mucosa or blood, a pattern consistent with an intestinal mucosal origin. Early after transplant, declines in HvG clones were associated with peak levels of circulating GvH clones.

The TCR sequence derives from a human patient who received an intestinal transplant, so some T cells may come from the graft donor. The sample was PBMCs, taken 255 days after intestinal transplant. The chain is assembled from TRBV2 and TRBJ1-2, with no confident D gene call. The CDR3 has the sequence CASRVYGYTF. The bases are TGTGCCAGCAGGGTTTATGGCTACACCTTC.